The 6 T cell receptor beta chains presented below share a single source sample, sequenced in a study of radiation and T cells in renal cell carcinoma. The time point here: blood 4 weeks post-SBRT, at nephrectomy. Treatment given: 15 Gy SBRT to primary tumor, nephrectomy 4 weeks later. Profiling relied on immunoSEQ multiplex PCR, and the TCRdb table lists in-frame clones only, not all of them. The data show about 77,000 clones, over 65% seen once. Here the sequenced sample was blood, taken from a patient whose treatment included radiotherapy and nephrectomy. These receptors came from a woman in her sixties with renal cell carcinoma.

This clone appeared a few times. The genes are TRBV6-4 and TRBJ2-2; D may be TRBD2 (5 bases). Deletions cut 0 bases from V and 4 bases from J, with 12 bases between. CDR3 length equals 16 residues. Germline lookup yields CDR1 MRHNA and CDR2 SNTAGT. CDR3 sequence (DNA): TGTGCCAGCAGTGACTCGAGGCTAGGAGGCACCGGGGAGCTGTTTTTT. Translating gives CASSDSRLGGTGELFF.

The rearrangement links TRBV19 to TRBJ1-1; the match to TRBD1 covers 8 bases. From germline, CDR1 is LNHDA and CDR2 SQIVND (reference sequence). V lost 5 bases to trimming and J lost 5 bases; unmatched junction nucleotides: 10. The CDR3 has 15 amino acids. CDR3 sequence: CASSLTGQGRTEAFF. DNA of the CDR3: TGTGCCAGTAGTCTAACAGGACAGGGACGAACTGAAGCTTTCTTT. Complete variable domain (other parts from reference TRBV19 and TRBJ1-1): DGGITQSPKYLFRKEGQNVTLSCEQNLNHDAMYWYRQDPGQGLRLIYYSQIVNDFQKGDIAEGYSVSREKKESFPLTVTSAQKNPTAFYLCASSLTGQGRTEAFFGQGTRLTVV.

This chain links TRBV6-1 with TRBJ1-1; D possibly corresponds to TRBD1 (5 bases). V lost 8 bases to trimming and J lost 5 bases, with 18 bases between them. Germline CDR1 is MNHNS and CDR2 is SASEGT. The CDR3 runs to 14 residues. For the CDR3, the DNA is TGTGCCAGCGCCAAGCGGGGGGAAGGGACTGAAGCTTTCTTT. Protein: CASAKRGEGTEAFF.

This chain links TRBV6-1 with TRBJ1-5; 7 positions agree with TRBD1. CDR1 and CDR2 from the germline V gene are MNHNS and SASEGT. This CDR3 spans 15 amino acids. Losses at the gene ends were 5 bases for V and 4 bases for J; bases not matched to a gene: 8. CDR3 amino acids: CASSRRDRQNQPQHF. DNA for the CDR3: TGTGCCAGCAGTAGACGGGACAGACAGAATCAGCCCCAGCATTTT.

CDR3 region: CASSSGTGARTGELFF. The CDR3 DNA reads as TGTGCCAGCAGTTCCGGGACAGGGGCGCGGACCGGGGAGCTGTTTTTT. The rearrangement joins TRBV6-5 to TRBJ2-2; TRBD1 aligns across 10 bases. The CDR3 covers 16 residues. The germline gives CDR1 MNHEY, CDR2 SVGAGI. With V trimmed by 4 bases and J by 5 bases, 7 bases remained unmatched.

This clone has a single count. The CDR3 loop reads CASTLMGANEKLFF. The DNA of the CDR3 is TGTGCCAGTACCCTTATGGGCGCTAATGAAAAACTGTTTTTT. V gene TRBV19 combines with J gene TRBJ1-4; D is uncertain. V was clipped by 7 bases and J by 3 bases, with 12 bases between them. Per the germline V gene, CDR1 is LNHDA and CDR2 is SQIVND (reference sequence). The CDR3 spans 14 residues.